The following is a T cell receptor (beta chain) sequence with its context. The antigen remains undetermined. This CDR3 spans 17 amino acids. The V segment lost 6 bases and the J segment 1 base; nucleotides outside the gene matches: 8. Germline V gene lookup returns CDR1 SEHNR and CDR2 FQNEAQ (reference sequence). This sample was taken from a study of cytomegalovirus exposure and HLA in healthy donors. General study findings and limits: Researchers had no immune exposure information except CMV serostatus available. In a later analysis, TCR beta V- and J-gene trimming showed a link to a missense DCLRE1C variant. Sequencing likely caused a cluster of highly shared sequence variants. DRB1 showed the most TCR associations and HLA-C the fewest in a later analysis, as rates varied by HLA locus.

Researchers ran the PCR with 60 Vbeta and 13 Jbeta primers. Profiled with immunoSEQ multiplex PCR; TCRdb holds only in-frame clones, not every one. The data hold roughly 150,000 clones, with roughly 70% observed a single time. V is TRBV7-9 and J is TRBJ2-7, with 14 bases aligning to TRBD2. The sequenced material came from PBMCs. The sequence was collected from a male donor in good health and CMV-seronegative. CDR3 sequence reads: CASSHPGTSGGSYEQYF. The CDR3, as DNA: TGTGCCAGCAGTCATCCTGGGACTAGCGGGGGTTCCTACGAGCAGTACTTC.